This T cell receptor beta chain is from a study of shared clonotypes between healthy human individuals. The CDR3 loop spans 13 amino acids. Trimming took 2 bases from V and 8 from J, leaving 12 bases between them. Germline CDR1 reads MDHEN; CDR2 reads SYDVKM. As originally analysed: Junction-only sequences without quality scores came from ImmunoSEQ, so filtering differed. Measured with immunoSEQ multiplex PCR; TCRdb has only the in-frame clones, and not every one. The DNA was the basis for D and trimming; V, J and clone size are from that table. This sample yields around 510,000 clones, of which more than 95% are seen a single time; 0.055% to 0.075% belongs to the top ten.

The origin of this receptor is a woman aged 30 to 39 in good health. The sequenced sample consisted of naive CD4+ T cells sorted from blood. Subset noted: CD45RA+ positively selected. The V call is TRBV28, the J call TRBJ1-2; D call uncertain. The CDR3 region has the DNA TGTGCCAGCAGTTTACACCCCGATGGGGGCTACACCTTC. Protein: CASSLHPDGGYTF.